This T cell receptor beta chain was documented in a study of shared T cell receptors in the human thymus. The protocol was immunoSEQ multiplex PCR, while the TCRdb copy is restricted to in-frame clones and leaves out a portion. Of approximately 490,000 clones listed, roughly 74% were seen once; the top ten hold 0.01% to 0.015%. Germline V CDR1 and CDR2: MGHDK, SYGVNS. The V gene end was trimmed by 4 bases and the J gene end by 3 bases; junction bases not matched to a gene: 15. This CDR3 has 18 amino acids. Another study also made use of these data, one on human thymus T cells. That source notes: Thymic repertoires of unrelated individuals were reported in related research to overlap highly.

The clonotype comes from a boy younger than two with a congenital heart defect. The material sequenced was thymocytes. This chain uses TRBV25-1 with TRBJ2-1, with 7 bases matching TRBD1. CDR3 coding DNA: TGTGCCAGCAGTGCACAACTCCCACAGGGGAACGACTACAATGAGCAGTTCTTC. Translating it yields CASSAQLPQGNDYNEQFF.